The 21 T cell receptor beta chains given below trace back to one sample, sequenced in a study of blood T cells in healthy people across ages. The use of a sample-barcoded 5' primer and a J-beta primer mix characterized a second PCR of roughly 7 to 11 cycles. MiXCR, applied by TCRdb to the 5' RACE reads, yields one record per CDR3 protein. This sample has some 1.5 million distinct CDR3 sequences, with about 45% found just once. Sequencing was done on a sample of blood. Receptor source: a woman under 30 in good health.

This clonotype has at least ten counts. The chain uses TRBV12-3 or TRBV12-4 and TRBJ1-2; D may be TRBD1 (6 bases). The CDR3 extends over 14 amino acids. Deletions cut 6 bases from V and 4 bases from J, with 15 bases between. The CDR3 loop is CASSPTGRGYGYTF. DNA of the CDR3: TGTGCCAGCAGCCCGACAGGAAGGGGCTATGGCTACACCTTC.

The chain recombines TRBV6-5 with TRBJ2-1; 13 bases are shared with TRBD2. V trimming: 6 bases; J trimming: 9 bases; junction bases outside the gene matches: 8. CDR1 and CDR2 (germline): MNHEY, SVGAGI. The CDR3 runs to 15 residues. The CDR3, as DNA: TGTGCCAGCAGACCAGGACTAGCGGGAGATCTTGAGCAGTTCTTC. Translation gives CASRPGLAGDLEQFF.

The chain joins TRBV12-3 or TRBV12-4 to TRBJ2-3; 12 bases map to TRBD2. The V segment lost 6 bases and the J segment 3 bases; nucleotides outside the gene matches: 19. This CDR3 has 20 amino acids. The CDR3 spells CASSSLGGLAGGPRTDTQYF. The CDR3 bases are TGTGCCAGCAGCAGCCTTGGCGGGCTAGCGGGGGGGCCGAGAACAGATACGCAGTATTTT.

CDR3: CASSQAYTGELFF. The CDR3 nucleotides are TGTGCCAGCAGCCAAGCCTACACCGGGGAGCTGTTTTTT. The rearrangement uses TRBV3-1 and TRBJ2-2; D remains ambiguous. V was trimmed by 1 base and J by 3 bases, leaving 3 bases between them. The CDR3 consists of 13 residues. Germline lookup yields CDR1 LGHDT and CDR2 YNNKEL (reference sequence).

V usage is TRBV27 and J usage is TRBJ1-2; D gene uncertain. Trimming left V 2 bases short and J 0 bases short, with 10 bases between. Germline V gene sequence: CDR1 MNHEY, CDR2 SMNVEV (reference sequence). The CDR3 runs to 15 residues. In DNA, the CDR3 is TGTGCCAGCAGTTTAACGGCAGCTACTAACTATGGCTACACCTTC. Its translation is CASSLTAATNYGYTF.

The V and J genes are TRBV10-3 and TRBJ1-1, with 7 bases lining up with TRBD1. With V trimmed by 2 bases and J by 1 base, 13 bases remained unmatched. The germline V gene encodes CDR1 ENHRY and CDR2 SYGVKD. This CDR3 has 18 amino acids. CDR3 sequence: CAISERDSSMARNTEAFF. The CDR3, as DNA: TGTGCCATCAGTGAGCGGGACAGCTCTATGGCCCGGAACACTGAAGCTTTCTTT.

This clonotype occurred a few times. The chain carries TRBV20-1 and TRBJ1-1; 8 positions agree with TRBD1. Germline V gene sequence: CDR1 DFQATT, CDR2 SNEGSKA (reference sequence). The CDR3 totals 14 residues. The junction had 1 base not matched to a gene; V was cut back by 0 bases and J by 1 base. The CDR3 region has the DNA TGCAGTGCTAGAGATGGGACAGGGAACACTGAAGCTTTCTTT. This gives the protein CSARDGTGNTEAFF.

This chain connects TRBV20-1 to TRBJ2-7; 9 bases align to TRBD1. Germline CDR1 DFQATT, CDR2 SNEGSKA (reference sequence). This CDR3 contains 14 residues. The V gene end was trimmed by 4 bases and the J gene end by 6 bases; junction bases not matched to a gene: 10. CDR3 amino acids: CSAMARDRVAEQYF. CDR3 bases: TGCAGTGCTATGGCCCGGGACAGGGTGGCCGAGCAGTACTTC.

This clonotype was found a few times. This rearrangement joins TRBV7-9 to TRBJ1-4; D not certain. Germline CDR1 and CDR2: SEHNR and FQNEAQ (reference sequence). CDR3 length equals 15 residues. Trimming left V 5 bases short and J 4 bases short, with 14 bases between. The CDR3 sequence is CASSGGGRSNEKLFF. DNA for the CDR3: TGTGCCAGCAGCGGCGGCGGACGGAGTAATGAAAAACTGTTTTTT. The entire variable domain, with the rest obtained from reference TRBV7-9 and TRBJ1-4, is as follows: DTGVSQNPRHKITKRGQNVTFRCDPISEHNRLYWYRQTLGQGPEFLTYFQNEAQLEKSRLLSDRFSAERPKGSFSTLEIQRTEQGDSAMYLCASSGGGRSNEKLFFGSGTQLSVL.

The J gene is TRBJ1-6, the V gene TRBV25-1; the D is unclear. The V end was cut by 6 bases, the J end by 6 bases, with 15 bases between. CDR3 length: 15 residues. CDR1 is MGHDK, CDR2 SYGVNS, per germline. The CDR3 loop reads CASRDDQFFNSPLHF. CDR3 DNA sequence: TGTGCCAGCAGGGATGATCAGTTCTTTAATTCACCCCTCCACTTT.

This clonotype was observed a few times. This rearrangement joins TRBV9 to TRBJ2-7; D perhaps matches TRBD1 (5 bases). Deletions cut 0 bases from V and 4 bases from J, with 14 bases between. The CDR3 is 15 amino acids. CDR1 and CDR2 (germline): SGDLS, YYNGEE. The CDR3 DNA follows: TGTGCCAGCAGCGTAGAGGCCCAAGGGGCTTACGAGCAGTACTTC. Translated: CASSVEAQGAYEQYF.

The chain links TRBV7-3 to TRBJ2-3, with a tentative D call TRBD2 (7 bases). The CDR3 runs to 17 residues. The germline V gene encodes CDR1 SGHTA and CDR2 FQGTGA. V shed 5 bases and J shed 2 bases, with 20 bases lying between them. The CDR3 spells CASSPQSTGRATDTQYF. CDR3 nucleotide sequence: TGTGCCAGCAGCCCCCAATCAACAGGGAGGGCCACAGATACGCAGTATTTT.

V usage is TRBV5-8 and J usage is TRBJ2-7; TRBD2 matches at 7 bases. Germline values: CDR1 SGHTS, CDR2 YDEGEE. The CDR3 loop spans 15 amino acids. Trimming took 4 bases from V and 7 from J; bases not matched to a gene: 14. CDR3 region: CASSSAGTKVNEQYF. CDR3 in DNA: TGTGCCAGCAGCAGCGCCGGGACTAAGGTCAATGAGCAGTACTTC.

The chain recombines TRBV20-1 with TRBJ1-1; D is unresolved. CDR3 size: 11 residues. Per germline, CDR1 DFQATT and CDR2 SNEGSKA (reference sequence). The DNA for the CDR3 is TGCAGCAATAAGGAGAACACTGAAGCTTTCTTT. Protein sequence: CSNKENTEAFF.

This clonotype came up a few times. The V gene is TRBV29-1, the J gene TRBJ2-1; D is ambiguous. The CDR3 runs to 10 residues. From germline, CDR1 is SQVTM and CDR2 ANQGSEA. With 5 bases removed from V and 9 bases from J, the gap between germline ends came to 8 bases. CDR3 loop: CSVQAGEQFF. As DNA, the CDR3 is TGCAGCGTTCAAGCCGGTGAGCAGTTCTTC.

This clonotype was detected only a few times. A much larger clone differs by one base, so this may be a read error. The chain joins TRBV20-1 to TRBJ2-1; TRBD2 matches 12 bases. The DNA end is more similar to TRBJ2-7, so the J call may be wrong. Germline loops: CDR1 DFQATT, CDR2 SNEGSKA (reference sequence). This CDR3 has 18 residues. The CDR3 DNA reads as TGCAGTGCTCCTCTTGGACTAGCGGGAAAGACGTCCTACAATGAGCAGTACTTC. Translated: CSAPLGLAGKTSYNEQYF.

This clonotype was seen repeatedly, ten times or more. The chain links TRBV7-2 to TRBJ2-1; TRBD2 might be the D (5 bases). The length of the CDR3 is 14 residues. V lost 0 bases and J lost 7, with 10 bases in between. Germline CDR1 is SGHTA and CDR2 is FQGNSA. DNA of the CDR3: TGTGCCAGCAGCTTAGCGCAGCGGCTAAATGAGCAGTTCTTC. It encodes CASSLAQRLNEQFF.

This clonotype was observed many times. The junction differs from germline at one of its ends, possibly a read error. This rearrangement joins TRBV7-2 to TRBJ2-5; weak D call: TRBD2 (7 bases). The CDR3 totals 13 residues. Germline V gene data show CDR1 as SGHTA and CDR2 as FQGNSA. DNA of the CDR3: TGTGCCAGCAGTTTAGGGGGGGTGGAGACCCAGTACTTC. Translated, it gives CASSLGGVETQYF.

This chain connects TRBV7-2 to TRBJ2-3; 12 bases map to TRBD2. The junction had 5 bases not matched to a gene; V was cut back by 3 bases and J by 1 base. The CDR3 sequence is 17 residues long. Germline V gene sequence: CDR1 SGHTA, CDR2 FQGNSA. In nucleotides, the CDR3 is TGTGCCAGCAGCTTCCGACTAGCGGGGGCCCGCACAGATACGCAGTATTTT. Translating it yields CASSFRLAGARTDTQYF.

This chain connects TRBV4-1 to TRBJ2-7; 11 bases align to TRBD2. J lost 7 bases, V lost 7 bases, and 15 bases had no gene match. The germline V gene has CDR1 MGHRA and CDR2 YSYEKL. CDR3 length equals 16 residues. In DNA form, the CDR3 reads TGCGCCAGCACTTCCGAAGGGAGACTAGCGGGAAATGAGCAGTACTTC. Its translation is CASTSEGRLAGNEQYF.

The V and J genes are TRBV6-2 or TRBV6-3 and TRBJ2-5; 9 bases align to TRBD2. The CDR3 loop spans 16 amino acids. Germline trimming cut 1 base from V and 2 bases from J; bases unmatched to any gene: 5. The germline V gene encodes CDR1 MNHEY and CDR2 SVGEGT. DNA for the CDR3: TGTGCCAGCAGTTACTTCGGGCTAGCGGGACAAGAGACCCAGTACTTC. It translates to CASSYFGLAGQETQYF.